What follows are 16 T cell receptor beta chains derived from one specimen sequenced in a study of blood T cells in healthy people across ages. Then a second PCR, running roughly 7 to 11 cycles, was carried out with a sample-barcoded 5' primer and a J-beta primer mix. TCRdb reanalysed the 5' RACE reads using MiXCR and keeps one entry per CDR3 protein. The sample shows about 1.6 million distinct CDR3 sequences, around 35% of them seen only once. The sample taken for sequencing was blood. These receptors were collected from a woman in her 30s in good health.

The table lists this clonotype with a few counts. This chain links TRBV5-1 with TRBJ2-5; D gene unclear. The CDR3 has 14 residues. V dropped 1 base and J dropped 5 bases, with 12 bases sitting between them. Germline CDR1 and CDR2: SGHRS and YFSETQ. The CDR3 nucleotides are TGCGCCAGCAGCTTGCCCTCAGCGAGGGAGACCCAGTACTTC. Its protein product is CASSLPSARETQYF.

This clonotype was found a few times. This chain uses TRBV5-1 with TRBJ1-5; D gene unclear. V was cut by 5 bases and J by 0 bases, with 27 bases left in between. Germline values: CDR1 SGHRS, CDR2 YFSETQ. The CDR3 has 20 residues. The DNA for the CDR3 is TGCGCCAGCAGTATGAGACCCCAAAACAGATGGGTCTATAGCAATCAGCCCCAGCATTTT. Amino acids: CASSMRPQNRWVYSNQPQHF.

The J gene is TRBJ1-5, the V gene TRBV20-1; unclear D gene. CDR1 is DFQATT, CDR2 SNEGSKA, per germline (reference sequence). Trimming stripped 0 bases from V and 3 bases from J, with 9 bases between. The CDR3 has 14 amino acids. This chain's CDR3 is CSARDSRFNQPQHF. Written as DNA, the CDR3 is TGCAGTGCTAGAGATTCCAGGTTCAATCAGCCCCAGCATTTT.

Only a few counts were recorded for this clonotype. CDR3: CASSQVQGVDEQYF. CDR3 sequence (DNA): TGCGCCAGCAGCCAAGTTCAGGGGGTCGACGAGCAGTACTTC. J is TRBJ2-7 and V is TRBV4-1; 7 nucleotides line up with TRBD1. The CDR3 length is 14 residues. Germline V lookup: CDR1 MGHRA, CDR2 YSYEKL. V was clipped by 1 base and J by 5 bases; unmatched bases: 5.

The J gene is TRBJ1-1, the V gene TRBV6-6; perhaps TRBD1 as D (6 bases). Trimming pared 0 bases from V and 5 bases from J, leaving 13 bases between. The CDR3 has 15 residues. The germline V gene encodes CDR1 MNHNY and CDR2 SVGAGI (reference sequence). The CDR3 sequence is CASSYSAYQGTEAFF. The CDR3 nucleotides read TGTGCCAGCAGTTACTCGGCCTACCAGGGGACTGAAGCTTTCTTT.

This clonotype has more than one count but fewer than ten. The chain carries TRBV4-1 and TRBJ2-1, with a possible D match to TRBD2 (6 bases). This CDR3 comprises 14 residues. Germline CDR1 reads MGHRA; CDR2 reads YSYEKL. The germline V and J ends were trimmed by 3 bases and 7 bases, with 13 bases remaining between them. CDR3 amino acids: CASSQITGGNEQFF. CDR3 coding DNA: TGCGCCAGCAGCCAGATAACAGGAGGGAATGAGCAGTTCTTC.

V gene TRBV20-1 combines with J gene TRBJ2-3; 13 bases agree with TRBD2. Germline V CDR1 and CDR2: DFQATT, SNEGSKA (reference sequence). There are 14 residues in the CDR3. With 6 bases clipped from V and 6 bases from J, the junction kept 6 bases outside the gene matches. The CDR3 is CSAKGLAGTDTQYF. The CDR3 bases are TGCAGTGCCAAGGGACTAGCGGGGACGGATACGCAGTATTTT.

This clonotype appeared many times. The rearrangement uses TRBV7-9 and TRBJ2-5; no clear D gene. Per germline, CDR1 SEHNR and CDR2 FQNEAQ (reference sequence). The CDR3 spans 15 residues. Trimming took off 5 bases at V and 0 bases at J, with 13 bases between the two ends. CDR3 bases: TGTGCCAGCAGCCCAGACATCGTCAACCAAGAGACCCAGTACTTC. It translates to CASSPDIVNQETQYF.

This clonotype has just a few counts. The chain combines TRBV27 with TRBJ1-2, with D possibly TRBD1 on 6 matching bases. CDR3 length: 13 residues. The V end lost 9 bases, the J end lost 6 bases, and 17 bases lay between the germline ends. Per germline, CDR1 MNHEY and CDR2 SMNVEV (reference sequence). The CDR3 spells CASLGGSFDGYTF. The CDR3 DNA follows: TGTGCCAGTTTGGGGGGCTCTTTTGATGGCTACACCTTC.

This clonotype was seen a handful of times. J is TRBJ2-1 and V is TRBV20-1, with D hard to call. The germline gives CDR1 DFQATT, CDR2 SNEGSKA (reference sequence). This CDR3 has 14 amino acids. V dropped 5 bases and J dropped 0 bases, with 11 bases sitting between them. Here the CDR3 reads CSAPSASSYNEQFF. The DNA for the CDR3 is TGCAGTGCTCCCAGCGCTAGCTCCTACAATGAGCAGTTCTTC.

The chain has TRBV29-1 and TRBJ1-2; 7 positions agree with TRBD1. J gave up 4 bases and V 5 bases, and 10 bases lay outside the gene matches. Germline V gene sequence: CDR1 SQVTM, CDR2 ANQGSEA. This CDR3 has 14 residues. This CDR3 reads CSVNPQGQIYGYTF. The CDR3 coding sequence is TGCAGCGTTAACCCGCAGGGACAGATCTATGGCTACACCTTC.

This clonotype was seen a handful of times. This chain connects TRBV6-4 to TRBJ2-1; D not certain. The V end was cut by 5 bases, the J end by 10 bases, with 15 bases between. CDR3 length: 13 amino acids. The germline V gene encodes CDR1 MRHNA and CDR2 SNTAGT. CDR3 amino acids: CASSPEPLMEQFF. The CDR3 nucleotides are TGTGCCAGCAGTCCGGAGCCGCTAATGGAGCAGTTCTTC.

In this sample, this clonotype turned up a few times. The junction shows a germline mismatch at one end, possibly a read error. The chain uses TRBV3-1 and TRBJ1-2; D is perhaps TRBD1 (5 bases). The germline gives CDR1 LGHDT, CDR2 YNNKEL (reference sequence). There are 16 residues in the CDR3. CDR3 loop: CASSQDIKGTSYGYTF. The CDR3 DNA follows: TGTGCCAGCAGTCAAGATATTAAAGGGACTTCCTATGGCTACACCTTC.

This clonotype appeared once. The chain employs TRBV5-1 and TRBJ1-1; D might be TRBD1 (5 bases). The CDR3 consists of 16 residues. Germline loops: CDR1 SGHRS, CDR2 YFSETQ. V dropped 5 bases and J dropped 1 base, with 18 bases sitting between them. CDR3 DNA sequence: TGCGCCAGCAGTCGCTCTGGGACCGGGGGGAACACTGAAGCTTTCTTT. Residues: CASSRSGTGGNTEAFF. The whole variable domain, filled in from reference TRBV5-1 and TRBJ1-1, reads KAGVTQTPRYLIKTRGQQVTLSCSPISGHRSVSWYQQTPGQGLQFLFEYFSETQRNKGNFPGRFSGRQFSNSRSEMNVSTLELGDSALYLCASSRSGTGGNTEAFFGQGTRLTVV.

The gene calls are TRBV10-3 and TRBJ1-1; D gene ambiguous. Germline V gene lookup returns CDR1 ENHRY and CDR2 SYGVKD. The CDR3 consists of 20 residues. V lost 9 bases to trimming and J lost 7 bases, with 39 bases between them. The CDR3: CAMGSRDPNTTARIRFEAFF. DNA of the CDR3: TGTGCCATGGGTTCCCGCGACCCAAACACGACGGCCCGTATCCGATTTGAAGCTTTCTTT.

This clonotype was recorded at least ten times. The V call is TRBV29-1, the J call TRBJ2-7, with 14 bases fitting TRBD2. Germline-derived CDR1 and CDR2 are SQVTM and ANQGSEA. V dropped 6 bases and J dropped 1; count of bases not matched to a gene: 14. This CDR3 region has 18 residues. The CDR3 sequence is CSVVPGLAGEGGSYEQYF. The CDR3 DNA is TGCAGCGTCGTACCGGGACTAGCGGGAGAAGGGGGTTCCTACGAGCAGTACTTC.